This TCR beta chain came from a study of spatial heterogeneity in lung cancer. TCRdb used MiXCR to reprocess the 5' RACE reads, holding one entry per CDR3 protein. The sample carries about 85,000 distinct CDR3 sequences, 15% to 20% recorded once. The V and J ends lost 5 bases and 10 bases, in that order; junction bases with no gene match: 9. This CDR3 contains 14 residues. CDR1 and CDR2 from the germline V gene are DFQATT and SNEGSKA (reference sequence). The time point is: sample taken at primary tumor resection. Whole RNA obtained from tumor, nontumor lung or frozen PBMC underwent sequencing without sorting.

Sequenced material: PBMCs, taken at surgery. This chain joins TRBV20-1 and TRBJ1-6, with 9 bases lining up with TRBD1. The origin of this receptor is a male donor with early-stage non-small cell lung cancer. The CDR3 sequence: CSAVLGTGKSPLHF. The CDR3 region has the DNA TGCAGTGCTGTCCTGGGGACAGGGAAATCACCCCTCCACTTT.